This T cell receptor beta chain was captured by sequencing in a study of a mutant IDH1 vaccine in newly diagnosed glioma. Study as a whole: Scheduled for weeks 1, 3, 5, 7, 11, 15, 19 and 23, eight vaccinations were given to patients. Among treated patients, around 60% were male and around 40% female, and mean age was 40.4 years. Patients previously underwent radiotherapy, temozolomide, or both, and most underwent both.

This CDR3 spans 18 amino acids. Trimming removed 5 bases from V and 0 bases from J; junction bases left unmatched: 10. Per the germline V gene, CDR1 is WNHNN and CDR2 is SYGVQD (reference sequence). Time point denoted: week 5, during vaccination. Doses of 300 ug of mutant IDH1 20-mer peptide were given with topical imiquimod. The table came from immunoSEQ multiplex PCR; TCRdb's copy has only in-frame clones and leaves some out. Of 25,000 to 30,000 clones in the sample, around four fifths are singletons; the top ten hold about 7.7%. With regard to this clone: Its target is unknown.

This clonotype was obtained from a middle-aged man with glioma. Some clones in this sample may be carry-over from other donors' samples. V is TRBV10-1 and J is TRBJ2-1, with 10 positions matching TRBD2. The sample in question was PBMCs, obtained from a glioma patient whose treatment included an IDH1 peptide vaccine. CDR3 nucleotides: TGCGCCAGCAGTACCCCCGGACTAGCGGAAAGCTCCTACAATGAGCAGTTCTTC. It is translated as CASSTPGLAESSYNEQFF.